Listed below are T cell receptor beta chains from one sample, sequenced in a study of CD8+CD57+ T cells in acquired aplastic anemia. TCRdb re-analysed the reads in MiXCR, keeping a single row per CDR3 protein. The sample holds about 190,000 distinct CDR3 sequences; approximately 50% are singletons and the top ten take 16%. The sample comprised sorted CD4+, CD8+, or CD8+CD57+ T cells (not recorded which) from PBMCs. These receptors all come from a human donor in good health, serving as a control. CDR3s include the opening cysteine and the closing phenylalanine or tryptophan. A D gene is named only where the DNA matches it firmly. The size entry is marked missing in some rows and otherwise reads once, few, many or a size class.

size: NA
J: TRBJ2-1
D: NA
V: TRBV2
CDR3: CASSRLVYNEQFF
DNA: TGTGCCAGCAGTCGACTAGTCTACAATGAGCAGTTCTTC

size: NA
J: TRBJ2-1
D: NA
V: TRBV29-1
CDR3: CSVGGQTDSYNEQFF
DNA: TGCAGCGTTGGAGGCCAGACTGACTCCTACAATGAGCAGTTCTTC

size: NA
J: TRBJ2-1
D: TRBD2
V: TRBV5-4
CDR3: CASSAGRSGGLNEQFF
DNA: TGCGCCAGCAGCGCAGGTAGGAGCGGGGGCCTCAATGAGCAGTTCTTC

size: NA
J: TRBJ2-7
D: TRBD2
V: TRBV6-6
CDR3: CASSTSGGPYEQYF
DNA: TGTGCCAGCAGCACAAGCGGGGGACCCTACGAGCAGTACTTC

size: few
J: TRBJ1-5
D: TRBD1
V: TRBV10-1
CDR3: CASSERDRELNQPQHF
DNA: TGCGCCAGCAGTGAGCGGGACAGGGAGCTTAATCAGCCCCAGCATTTT

size: NA
J: TRBJ2-3
D: NA
V: TRBV5-5
CDR3: CASSLDGGTDTQYF
DNA: TGTGCCAGCAGCTTGGATGGGGGCACAGATACGCAGTATTTT

size: NA
J: TRBJ2-3
D: NA
V: TRBV29-1
CDR3: CSASGLGTDTQYF
DNA: TGCAGCGCCTCCGGATTAGGCACAGATACGCAGTATTTT

size: NA
J: TRBJ1-2
D: NA
V: TRBV7-2
CDR3: CASSLGLAQIDF
DNA: TGTGCCAGCAGCTTAGGGCTAGCCCAGATCGACTTC

size: many
J: TRBJ1-6
D: NA
V: TRBV20-1
CDR3: CSARPQGRGGDSPLHF
DNA: TGCAGTGCTAGACCCCAAGGGCGGGGGGGAGATTCACCCCTCCACTTT

size: NA
J: TRBJ2-1
D: TRBD2
V: TRBV20-1
CDR3: CSRGHSGSSYNEQFF
DNA: TGCTCAAGGGGCCATAGCGGGAGCTCCTACAATGAGCAGTTCTTC

size: many
J: TRBJ2-6
D: NA
V: TRBV20-1
CDR3: CSAQRDQVFQTSGANVLTF
DNA: TGCAGTGCTCAGAGGGACCAGGTGTTCCAAACCTCTGGGGCCAACGTCCTGACTTTC

size: NA
J: TRBJ2-5
D: NA
V: TRBV9
CDR3: CASSVTGDTGGGIETQYF
DNA: TGTGCCAGCAGCGTAACGGGGGACACCGGGGGAGGAATCGAGACCCAGTACTTC